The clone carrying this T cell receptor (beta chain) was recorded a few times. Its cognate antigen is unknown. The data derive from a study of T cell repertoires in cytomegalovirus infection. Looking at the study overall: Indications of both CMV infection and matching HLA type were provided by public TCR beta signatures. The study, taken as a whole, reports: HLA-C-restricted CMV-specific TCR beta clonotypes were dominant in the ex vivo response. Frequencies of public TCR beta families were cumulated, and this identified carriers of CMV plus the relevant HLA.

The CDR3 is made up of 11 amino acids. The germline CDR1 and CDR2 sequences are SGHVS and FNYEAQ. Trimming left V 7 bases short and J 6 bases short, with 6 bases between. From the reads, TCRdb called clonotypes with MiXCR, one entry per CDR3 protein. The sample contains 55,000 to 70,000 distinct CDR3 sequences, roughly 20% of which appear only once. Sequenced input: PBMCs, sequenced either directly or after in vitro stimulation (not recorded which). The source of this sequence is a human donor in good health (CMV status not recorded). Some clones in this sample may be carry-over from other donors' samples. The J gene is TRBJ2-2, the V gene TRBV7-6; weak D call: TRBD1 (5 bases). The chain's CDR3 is CASMGPGELFF. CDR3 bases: TGTGCCAGCATGGGGCCCGGGGAGCTGTTTTTT.